A single sample gave rise to the 21 T cell receptor beta chains below, sequenced in a study of T cells in Graves' hyperthyroidism and ophthalmopathy. RNA transcripts yielded amplified TCR beta CDR3 regions. HTBI primers drove first-round RT-PCR of the TCR CDR3. Each CDR3 protein is one row after TCRdb ran MiXCR on the multiplex PCR reads. The sample carries around 570,000 distinct CDR3 sequences, about 20% recorded once. The specimen was blood. These receptors all stem from a man aged 35 to 55 with Graves' ophthalmopathy.

The rearrangement uses TRBV9 and TRBJ2-1; 9 bases align to TRBD2. This CDR3 is 17 amino acids long. Germline assignment: CDR1 SGDLS and CDR2 YYNGEE. The junction had 9 bases not matched to a gene; V was cut back by 0 bases and J by 5 bases. The CDR3 region has the DNA TGTGCCAGCAGCGTAGATGGTAGCGGGGGTTATAACAATGAGCAGTTCTTC. Its translation is CASSVDGSGGYNNEQFF.

This rearrangement joins TRBV19 to TRBJ1-2; D gene ambiguous. Germline CDR1 is LNHDA and CDR2 is SQIVND (reference sequence). The CDR3 length is 14 residues. Trimming cost V 3 bases and J 2 bases, with 10 bases left between them. For the CDR3, the DNA is TGTGCCAGTAGTATTGGACCCGTAAACTATGGCTACACCTTC. Translating gives CASSIGPVNYGYTF.

This clonotype showed up many times. The chain joins TRBV7-9 to TRBJ2-5; D gene ambiguous. This CDR3 has 14 residues. V was clipped by 2 bases and J by 4 bases, with 11 bases between them. CDR1 and CDR2 (germline): SEHNR, FQNEAQ (reference sequence). The CDR3 sequence: CASSLSRNRETQYF. Here the CDR3 DNA reads TGTGCCAGCAGCTTATCTCGTAATAGAGAGACCCAGTACTTC.

CDR3 in amino acids: CASSPDAATDTQYF. The CDR3 nucleotides are TGCGCCAGCAGCCCAGATGCCGCCACAGATACGCAGTATTTT. The rearrangement uses TRBV5-1 and TRBJ2-3; D is undetermined. CDR1 SGHRS and CDR2 YFSETQ come from the germline V gene. The CDR3 is 14 amino acids. Trimming removed 4 bases at V and 2 bases at J, with 11 bases between. Combining the CDR3 with reference TRBV5-1 and TRBJ2-3 gives the whole variable domain KAGVTQTPRYLIKTRGQQVTLSCSPISGHRSVSWYQQTPGQGLQFLFEYFSETQRNKGNFPGRFSGRQFSNSRSEMNVSTLELGDSALYLCASSPDAATDTQYFGPGTRLTVL.

The chain employs TRBV18 and TRBJ1-1, with a weak D call TRBD1 (5 bases). From germline, CDR1 is KGHSH and CDR2 LQKENI. The germline V and J ends were trimmed by 2 bases and 9 bases, with 13 bases remaining between them. CDR3 length: 13 residues. CDR3 loop: CASSPGQSPKAFF. DNA for the CDR3: TGTGCCAGCTCACCAGGACAAAGCCCTAAAGCTTTCTTT.

This clonotype was counted at least ten times. CDR3 protein: CASNTLNTEAFF. The CDR3 coding sequence is TGTGCCAGCAATACGCTGAACACTGAAGCTTTCTTT. This chain joins TRBV28 and TRBJ1-1; D not certain. The CDR3 loop spans 12 amino acids. CDR1 is MDHEN and CDR2 is SYDVKM in the germline V gene. V was shortened by 7 bases and J by 0 bases, with 6 bases between the two germline ends.

This clonotype appeared a few times. The chain combines TRBV5-1 with TRBJ1-4; weak D call: TRBD1 (5 bases). Per germline, CDR1 SGHRS and CDR2 YFSETQ. The CDR3 runs to 14 residues. V lost 4 bases, J lost 10 bases, and 17 bases lay in between. This CDR3 reads CASSKGTPGGKLFF. CDR3 nucleotide sequence: TGCGCCAGCAGCAAAGGGACGCCCGGAGGAAAACTGTTTTTT. Supplemented by reference TRBV5-1 and TRBJ1-4, the full variable domain reads KAGVTQTPRYLIKTRGQQVTLSCSPISGHRSVSWYQQTPGQGLQFLFEYFSETQRNKGNFPGRFSGRQFSNSRSEMNVSTLELGDSALYLCASSKGTPGGKLFFGSGTQLSVL.

The rearrangement links TRBV11-1 to TRBJ2-6; 9 nucleotides agree with TRBD1. Trimming cost V 4 bases and J 0 bases; bases outside gene matches: 7. Germline-derived CDR1 and CDR2 are SGHAT and FQDESV (reference sequence). This CDR3 has 18 residues. This chain's CDR3 is CASSSRDRAFSGANVLTF. The DNA of the CDR3 is TGTGCCAGCAGCTCTCGGGACAGGGCTTTCTCTGGGGCCAACGTCCTGACTTTC.

This clonotype occurred a few times. This chain uses TRBV10-3 with TRBJ2-6; 8 nucleotides match TRBD2. Germline CDR1 reads ENHRY; CDR2 reads SYGVKD. The V and J ends lost 5 bases and 0 bases, in that order; junction bases with no gene match: 6. This CDR3 is 17 amino acids long. CDR3 sequence reads: CAISQSGSSSGANVLTF. The DNA for the CDR3 is TGTGCCATCAGTCAGAGCGGGAGTAGCTCTGGGGCCAACGTCCTGACTTTC.

This clonotype was seen repeatedly, ten times or more. The V and J genes are TRBV7-9 and TRBJ2-5; 9 bases agree with TRBD1. CDR1 and CDR2 (germline): SEHNR, FQNEAQ (reference sequence). J lost 5 bases, V lost 5 bases, and 9 bases had no gene match. The CDR3 is 15 residues long. The CDR3 DNA reads as TGTGCCAGCAGCCCCGGACAGGGGAGGCGGGAGACCCAGTACTTC. Amino acid sequence: CASSPGQGRRETQYF.

Only a few counts were recorded for this clonotype. The DNA of the CDR3 is TGTGCCAGCAACAGGGGGGTTAGACACACTGAAGCTTTCTTT. It yields the protein CASNRGVRHTEAFF. The V gene is TRBV7-2, the J gene TRBJ1-1; 8 bases map to TRBD1. The CDR3 totals 14 residues. The germline CDR1 and CDR2 sequences are SGHTA and FQGNSA. Germline trimming cut 7 bases from V and 3 bases from J; bases unmatched to any gene: 7.

This clonotype appeared a few times. V is TRBV29-1 and J is TRBJ1-1; D uncertain. The CDR3 has 14 amino acids. Germline lookup yields CDR1 SQVTM and CDR2 ANQGSEA. The V end was cut by 4 bases, the J end by 0 bases, with 12 bases between. The CDR3 DNA reads as TGCAGCGTTGGGCACAACACACTGAACACTGAAGCTTTCTTT. Translated, it gives CSVGHNTLNTEAFF.

This clonotype was observed a handful of times. The chain couples TRBV29-1 to TRBJ1-2; D is unresolved. Trimming left V 0 bases short and J 6 bases short, with 11 bases between. The CDR3 is 13 amino acids. Germline V gene lookup returns CDR1 SQVTM and CDR2 ANQGSEA. The CDR3 nucleotides are TGCAGCGTTGAAGATTTGCATTGGGATGGCTACACCTTC. Amino acids: CSVEDLHWDGYTF.

The V call is TRBV12-3 or TRBV12-4, the J call TRBJ1-5; D remains ambiguous. V shed 6 bases and J shed 1 base, with 10 bases lying between them. The CDR3 covers 14 residues. DNA for the CDR3: TGTGCCAGCAGCTTGCCACAGAGCAATCAGCCCCAGCATTTT. Residues: CASSLPQSNQPQHF.

As concerns this clonotype: A much larger clone sits a single nucleotide away, making a read error possible. The rearrangement links TRBV2 to TRBJ1-2; maybe TRBD1 (6 bases). Germline V gene lookup returns CDR1 SNHLY and CDR2 FYNNEI. The CDR3 totals 14 residues. V lost 5 bases, J lost 10 bases, and 20 bases lay in between. CDR3 DNA: TGTGCCAGCAGTTTTATACAGGGTAGAGATGACTACACCTTC. Its protein is CASSFIQGRDDYTF.

This clonotype was seen a few times. The chain links TRBV5-1 to TRBJ1-2; 8 positions agree with TRBD1. The CDR3 has 15 residues. After removal of 3 bases from V and 7 bases from J, the junction contained 11 bases not matched to a gene. From germline, CDR1 is SGHRS and CDR2 YFSETQ. The CDR3 sequence: CASSWVQGAPSGYTF. In DNA form, the CDR3 reads TGCGCCAGCAGCTGGGTCCAGGGGGCCCCCAGTGGCTACACCTTC.

This clonotype showed up just a few times. The gene calls are TRBV20-1 and TRBJ1-5, with TRBD1 as a possible D gene (5 bases). V gave up 6 bases and J gave up 2 bases, with 14 bases separating them. This CDR3 comprises 14 residues. Germline V CDR1 and CDR2: DFQATT, SNEGSKA (reference sequence). The CDR3 region is CSARKTAGNQPQHF. The CDR3 DNA reads as TGCAGTGCGAGAAAGACAGCTGGCAATCAGCCCCAGCATTTT.

Ten or more counts support this clonotype. The chain is built from TRBV7-9 and TRBJ1-5, with 11 bases aligning to TRBD1. CDR1 and CDR2 (germline): SEHNR, FQNEAQ (reference sequence). This CDR3 has 15 amino acids. J lost 4 bases, V lost 5 bases, and 4 bases had no gene match. CDR3 bases: TGTGCCAGCAGCCGAGGGACAGGGGGAAATCAGCCCCAGCATTTT. Its protein is CASSRGTGGNQPQHF.

This clonotype has a count of ten or more. The chain combines TRBV7-2 with TRBJ1-1; no clear D gene. Germline V CDR1 and CDR2: SGHTA, FQGNSA. Trimming left V 1 base short and J 1 base short, with 10 bases between. CDR3 size: 15 residues. The CDR3 sequence: CASSLDRLTNTEAFF. The CDR3 nucleotides read TGTGCCAGCAGCTTAGACAGATTAACGAACACTGAAGCTTTCTTT. Drawing the rest from reference TRBV7-2 and TRBJ1-1, the complete variable domain is GAGVSQSPSNKVTEKGKDVELRCDPISGHTALYWYRQSLGQGLEFLIYFQGNSAPDKSGLPSDRFSAERTGGSVSTLTIQRTQQEDSAVYLCASSLDRLTNTEAFFGQGTRLTVV.

As DNA, the CDR3 is TGTGCCACCAGTGATCCCGCGAAGGTCAGGGCCTACGAGCAGTACTTC. Amino acids: CATSDPAKVRAYEQYF. The V gene is TRBV24-1, the J gene TRBJ2-7, with D maybe TRBD1 (5 bases). The ends were cut back, 3 bases at V and 2 bases at J, with 16 bases in the middle. This CDR3 comprises 16 residues. Per the germline V gene, CDR1 is KGHDR and CDR2 is SFDVKD.

The table lists this clonotype with many counts. This chain uses TRBV28 with TRBJ1-2, with 7 bases identical to TRBD1. V gave up 2 bases and J gave up 7 bases; unmatched junction bases: 13. Germline V CDR1 and CDR2: MDHEN, SYDVKM. CDR3 length: 16 amino acids. The CDR3 sequence: CASSLVTTGRLGGYTF. CDR3 nucleotide sequence: TGTGCCAGCAGTTTAGTGACGACAGGGCGTTTAGGTGGCTACACCTTC.